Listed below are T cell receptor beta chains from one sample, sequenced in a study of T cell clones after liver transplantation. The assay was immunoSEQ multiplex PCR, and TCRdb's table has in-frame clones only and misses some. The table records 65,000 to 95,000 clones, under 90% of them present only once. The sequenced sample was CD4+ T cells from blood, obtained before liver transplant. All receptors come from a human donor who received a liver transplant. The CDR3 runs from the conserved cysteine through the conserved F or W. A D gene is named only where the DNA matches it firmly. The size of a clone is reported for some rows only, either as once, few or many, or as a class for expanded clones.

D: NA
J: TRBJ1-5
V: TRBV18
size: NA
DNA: TGTGCCAGCTCACCACTTCCCTCGGGGAGCAATCAGCCCCAGCATTTT
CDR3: CASSPLPSGSNQPQHF

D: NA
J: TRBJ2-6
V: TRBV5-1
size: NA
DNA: TGCGCCAGCAGCTTGGTTGCATCTGGGGCCAACGTCCTGACTTTC
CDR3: CASSLVASGANVLTF

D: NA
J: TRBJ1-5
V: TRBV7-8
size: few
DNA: TGTGCCAGCAGCGGCCCGGGGGGGGTTGATCAGCCCCAGCATTTT
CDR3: CASSGPGGVDQPQHF

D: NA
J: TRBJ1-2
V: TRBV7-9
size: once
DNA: TGTGCCAGCAGTAGGGAGGCTTCCTATGGCTACACCTTC
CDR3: CASSREASYGYTF

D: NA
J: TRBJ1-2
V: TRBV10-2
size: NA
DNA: TGCGCCAGCAGAGTGACTATCGGGGATGGCTACACCTTC
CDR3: CASRVTIGDGYTF

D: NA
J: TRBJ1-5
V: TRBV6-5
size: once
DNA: TGTGCCAGCAGTCCCCGGGGAGGCAATCAGCCCCAGCATTTT
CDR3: CASSPRGGNQPQHF

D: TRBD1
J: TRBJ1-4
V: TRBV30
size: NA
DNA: TGTGCCTGGAGCCTTGACAGGGGCTATGAAAAACTGTTTTTT
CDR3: CAWSLDRGYEKLFF

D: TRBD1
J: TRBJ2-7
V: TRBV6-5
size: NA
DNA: TGTGCCAGCACCCGACCGGGACAGGGGGCCTGGGAGCAGTACTTC
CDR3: CASTRPGQGAWEQYF

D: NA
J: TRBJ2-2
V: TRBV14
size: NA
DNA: TGTGCCAGCAGCCAAGATTACGGCCGGGGGATGGAGCTGTTTTTT
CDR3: CASSQDYGRGMELFF

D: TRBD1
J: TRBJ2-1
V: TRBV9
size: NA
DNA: TGTGCCAGCAGCGGATCCGACAGGGGGAAGAATGAGCAGTTCTTC
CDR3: CASSGSDRGKNEQFF

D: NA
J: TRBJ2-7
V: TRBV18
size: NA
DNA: TGTGCCAGCTCACAGGGTTCCCCCTACGAGCAGTACTTC
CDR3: CASSQGSPYEQYF

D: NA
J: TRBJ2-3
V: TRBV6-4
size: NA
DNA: TGTGCCAGCAGCCCCAGGAGTTCAGATACGCAGTATTTT
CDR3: CASSPRSSDTQYF

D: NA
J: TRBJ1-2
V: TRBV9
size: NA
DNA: TGTGCCAGCAGCTCCCACAGCTATGGCTACACCTTC
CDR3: CASSSHSYGYTF

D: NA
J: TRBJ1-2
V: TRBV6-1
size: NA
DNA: TGTGCCAGCAGTCGCAATTACAGGGATCACTATGGCTACACCTTC
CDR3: CASSRNYRDHYGYTF

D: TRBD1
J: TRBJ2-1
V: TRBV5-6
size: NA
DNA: TGTGCCAGCAGCTTGGATGGGACAGGAGGCTACAATGAGCAGTTCTTC
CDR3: CASSLDGTGGYNEQFF

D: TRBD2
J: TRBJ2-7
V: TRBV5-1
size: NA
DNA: TGCGCCAGCAGGCCTGGGGGACTAGCGGGAGTAGCCGAGCAGTACTTC
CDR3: CASRPGGLAGVAEQYF

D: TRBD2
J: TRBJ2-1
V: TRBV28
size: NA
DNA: TGTGCCAGCAGTTTGAGCGGGAGGGCCATGATCTTC
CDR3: CASSLSGRAMIF

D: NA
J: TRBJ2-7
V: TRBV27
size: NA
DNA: TGTGCCAGCAGTTGGGGGGCAGACCCCTACGAGCAGTACTTC
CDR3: CASSWGADPYEQYF

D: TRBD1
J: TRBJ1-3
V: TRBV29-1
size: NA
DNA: TGCAGCACGTGGGACAGGGGGTTTGGAAACACCATATATTTT
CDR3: CSTWDRGFGNTIYF

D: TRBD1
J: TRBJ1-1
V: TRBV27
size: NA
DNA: TGTGCCAGCAGTTACCTCCGGACAGGGATTGGCACTGAAGCTTTCTTT
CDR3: CASSYLRTGIGTEAFF

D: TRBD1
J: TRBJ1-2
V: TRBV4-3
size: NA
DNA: TGCGCCAGCAGCCACGCCGACAGGGTAATATATGGCTACACCTTC
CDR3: CASSHADRVIYGYTF

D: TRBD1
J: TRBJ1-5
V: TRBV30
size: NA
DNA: TGTGCCTGGAGTGCATTTCCGGGACAGGGTTTTCAGCCCCAGCATTTT
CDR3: CAWSAFPGQGFQPQHF

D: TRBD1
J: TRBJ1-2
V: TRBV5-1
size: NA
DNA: TGCGCCAGCAGCTTGGAGGGGGCGGCTGGCTACACCTTC
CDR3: CASSLEGAAGYTF

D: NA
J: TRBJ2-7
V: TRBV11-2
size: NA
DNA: TGTGCCAGCTCGGAGGGGGACGAGCAGTACTTC
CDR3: CASSEGDEQYF

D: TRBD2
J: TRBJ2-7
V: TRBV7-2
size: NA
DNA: TGTGCCAGCAGCTCGACTAGCGGGGGATCCTACGAGCAGTACTTC
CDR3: CASSSTSGGSYEQYF

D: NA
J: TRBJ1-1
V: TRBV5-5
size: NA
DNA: TGTGCCAGCAGCGTAGAACCGAACACTGAAGCTTTCTTT
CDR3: CASSVEPNTEAFF

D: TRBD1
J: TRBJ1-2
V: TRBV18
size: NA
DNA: TGTGCCAGCTCCCACGGGACAGGGGACTATGGCTACACCTTC
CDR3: CASSHGTGDYGYTF

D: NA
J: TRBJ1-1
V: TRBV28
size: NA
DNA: TGTGCCAGCACGAAAGCCCTCCAAGCTTTCTTT
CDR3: CASTKALQAFF

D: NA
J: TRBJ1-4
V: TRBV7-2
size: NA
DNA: TGTGCCAGCAGCTTACACCGGGGCTCTAATGAAAAACTGTTTTTT
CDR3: CASSLHRGSNEKLFF

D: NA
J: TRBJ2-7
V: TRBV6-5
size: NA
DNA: TGTGCCAGCAGCTCAAACCCCTACGAGCAGTACTTC
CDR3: CASSSNPYEQYF

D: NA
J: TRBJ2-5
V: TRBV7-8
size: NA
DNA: TGTGCCAGCAGCTTCCCAGGGCCTGCGGAAGAGACCCAGTACTTC
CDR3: CASSFPGPAEETQYF

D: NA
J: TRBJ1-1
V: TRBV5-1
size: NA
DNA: TGCGCCAGCAGCTTGGCCGATCTCACAGGGAACACTGAAGCTTTCTTT
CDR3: CASSLADLTGNTEAFF

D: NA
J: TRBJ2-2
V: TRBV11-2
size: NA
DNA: TGTGCCAGCAGCTTCACCTCATCCACCGGGGAGCTGTTTTTT
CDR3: CASSFTSSTGELFF

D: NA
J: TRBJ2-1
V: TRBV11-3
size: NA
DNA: TGTGCCAGCAGCTTAACACCCTCCAATGAGCAGTTCTTC
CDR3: CASSLTPSNEQFF

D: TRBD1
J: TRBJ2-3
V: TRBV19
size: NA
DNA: TGTGCCAGCCGAAGGTTGGGACAGGGGTATGGAGGCACAGATACGCAGTATTTT
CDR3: CASRRLGQGYGGTDTQYF

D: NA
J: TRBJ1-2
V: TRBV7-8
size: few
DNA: TGTGCCAGCAGCCCGGACCCCGACCGGGGCTACACCTTC
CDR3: CASSPDPDRGYTF

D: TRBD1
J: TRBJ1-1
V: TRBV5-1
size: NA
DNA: TGCGCCAGCAGCTTAAGGGGGGACAGGGACACTGAAGCTTTCTTT
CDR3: CASSLRGDRDTEAFF

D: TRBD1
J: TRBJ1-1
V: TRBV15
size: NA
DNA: TGTGCCACCAGCAGAGGGACAGGTCGCACCTACATGAACACTGAAGCTTTCTTT
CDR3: CATSRGTGRTYMNTEAFF

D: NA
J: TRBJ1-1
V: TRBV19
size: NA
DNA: TGTGCCAGTAGTCAACTTACAAGGAACACTGAAGCTTTCTTT
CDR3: CASSQLTRNTEAFF

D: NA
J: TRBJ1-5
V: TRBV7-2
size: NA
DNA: TGTGCCAGCAGCTTAGCCACAGCTGCATTCCAGCATTTT
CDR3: CASSLATAAFQHF

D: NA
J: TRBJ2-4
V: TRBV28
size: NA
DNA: TGTGCCAGCAGTTACGGTGAGGGTTCAGCCAAAAACATTCAGTACTTC
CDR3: CASSYGEGSAKNIQYF

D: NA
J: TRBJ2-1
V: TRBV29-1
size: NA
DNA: TGCAGCGTTGAAGAGTTGGCTACCGAGCAGTTCTTC
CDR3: CSVEELATEQFF

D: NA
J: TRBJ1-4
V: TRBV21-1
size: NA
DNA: TGTGCCAGCAGCAAAGATTGCAGGGGTCGTGAAAAACTGTTTTTT
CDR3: CASSKDCRGREKLFF

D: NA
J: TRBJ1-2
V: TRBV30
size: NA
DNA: TGTGCCTGGAGTGCCCTGAGGACTGGACTTGGCTACACCTTC
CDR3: CAWSALRTGLGYTF

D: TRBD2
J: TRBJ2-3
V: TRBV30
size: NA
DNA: TGTGCCTGCAGGGACTACCAAAACACAGATACGCAGTATTTT
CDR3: CACRDYQNTDTQYF

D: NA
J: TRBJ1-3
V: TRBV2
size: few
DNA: TGTGCCAGCAGTGAAGCGGGCAAAAACGGAAACACCATATATTTT
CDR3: CASSEAGKNGNTIYF

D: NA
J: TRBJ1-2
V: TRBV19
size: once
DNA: TGTGCCAGCAGATTAACATCCTCCTATGGCTACACCTTC
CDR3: CASRLTSSYGYTF

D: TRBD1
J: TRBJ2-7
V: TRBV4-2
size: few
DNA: TGTGCCAGCAGCCAAGCCCACCATTCCGGGACAGCCTCGTACGAGCAGTACTTC
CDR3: CASSQAHHSGTASYEQYF

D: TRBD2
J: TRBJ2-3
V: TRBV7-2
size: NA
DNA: TGTGCCAGCAGCTCAGCTAGACTAGCGGGGGCCTATACGCAGTATTTT
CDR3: CASSSARLAGAYTQYF

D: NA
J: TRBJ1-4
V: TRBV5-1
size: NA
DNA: TGCGCCAGCAGCCGGGACCTTAAACTTGAAAAACTGTTTTTT
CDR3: CASSRDLKLEKLFF

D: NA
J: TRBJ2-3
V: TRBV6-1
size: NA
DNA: TGTGCCAGCAGTGGGGGTGGGGGCACAGATACGCAGTATTTT
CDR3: CASSGGGGTDTQYF

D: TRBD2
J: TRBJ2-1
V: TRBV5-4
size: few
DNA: TGTGCCAGCAGCTTAACGCTAGCGGGGTATGAGCAGTTCTTC
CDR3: CASSLTLAGYEQFF

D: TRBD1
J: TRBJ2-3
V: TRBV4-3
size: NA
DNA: TGCGCCAGCAGCCAAGGCCCGAGACAGGGAAATTTCGGGACAGATACGCAGTATTTT
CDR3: CASSQGPRQGNFGTDTQYF

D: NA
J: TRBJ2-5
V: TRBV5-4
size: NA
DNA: TGTGCCAGCAGCCCCGAACCAGGGGAAGAGACCCAGTACTTC
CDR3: CASSPEPGEETQYF

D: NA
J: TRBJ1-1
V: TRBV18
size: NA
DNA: TGTGCCAGCTCCTTAGTCAAGGGGGTTTTGATGAACACTGAAGCTTTCTTT
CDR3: CASSLVKGVLMNTEAFF